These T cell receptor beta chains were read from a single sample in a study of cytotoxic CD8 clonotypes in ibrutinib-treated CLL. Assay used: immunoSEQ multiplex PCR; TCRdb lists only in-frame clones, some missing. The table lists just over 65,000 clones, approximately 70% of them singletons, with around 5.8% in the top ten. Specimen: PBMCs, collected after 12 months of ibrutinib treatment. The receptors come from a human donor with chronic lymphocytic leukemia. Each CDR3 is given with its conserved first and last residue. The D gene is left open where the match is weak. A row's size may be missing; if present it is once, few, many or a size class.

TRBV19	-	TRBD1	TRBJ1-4	CASKRDSTTNEKLFF	TGTGCCAGTAAGCGGGACAGCACCACTAATGAAAAACTGTTTTTT
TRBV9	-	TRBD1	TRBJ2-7	CASSSTGTGSYEQYF	TGTGCCAGCAGCTCAACCGGGACAGGGTCCTACGAGCAGTACTTC
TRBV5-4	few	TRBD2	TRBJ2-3	CASSSGNQRGADTQYF	TGTGCCAGCAGCTCGGGGAACCAGCGGGGGGCAGATACGCAGTATTTT
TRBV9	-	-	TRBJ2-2	CASSGLGLRGELFF	TGTGCCAGCAGCGGACTAGGACTCAGGGGGGAGCTGTTTTTT
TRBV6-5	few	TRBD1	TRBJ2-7	CASSSGTGGDEQYF	TGTGCCAGCAGTTCCGGGACAGGGGGCGACGAGCAGTACTTC
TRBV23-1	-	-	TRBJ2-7	CASSQVALSYEQYF	TGCGCCAGCAGTCAGGTAGCCCTCTCCTACGAGCAGTACTTC
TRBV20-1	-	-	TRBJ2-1	CSASGAQQFF	TGCAGTGCTAGCGGGGCCCAGCAGTTCTTC
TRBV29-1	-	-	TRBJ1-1	CSVVPGPKTEAFF	TGCAGCGTTGTTCCGGGGCCGAAAACTGAAGCTTTCTTT
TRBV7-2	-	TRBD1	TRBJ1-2	CASSPRGTGDGYTF	TGTGCCAGCAGCCCGCGAGGGACAGGGGACGGCTACACCTTC
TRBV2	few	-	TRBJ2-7	CASRPGPSSYEQYF	TGTGCCAGCAGACCGGGTCCGAGCTCCTACGAGCAGTACTTC
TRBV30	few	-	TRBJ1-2	CAWSVAVTDGYTF	TGTGCCTGGAGTGTAGCCGTTACGGATGGCTACACCTTC
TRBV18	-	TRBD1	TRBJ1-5	CASSPEQGAGQPQHF	TGTGCCAGCTCACCTGAACAGGGGGCAGGCCAGCCCCAGCATTTT
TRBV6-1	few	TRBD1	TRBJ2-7	CASSETSGQGARNEQYF	TGTGCCAGCAGTGAAACTTCGGGACAGGGGGCGCGCAACGAGCAGTACTTC
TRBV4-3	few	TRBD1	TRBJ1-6	CASSQTGQGESPLHF	TGCGCCAGCAGCCAGACGGGACAGGGAGAGTCACCCCTCCACTTT
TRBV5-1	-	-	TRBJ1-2	CASSLGGNYGYTF	TGCGCCAGCAGCTTGGGGGGGAACTATGGCTACACCTTC
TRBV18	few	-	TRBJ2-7	CASSPPIGSGYEQYF	TGTGCCAGCTCACCACCGATAGGTTCGGGGTACGAGCAGTACTTC
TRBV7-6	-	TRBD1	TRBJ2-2	CASSLATGQGSHFTGELFF	TGTGCCAGCAGCTTAGCGACGGGACAGGGCTCTCACTTCACCGGGGAGCTGTTTTTT
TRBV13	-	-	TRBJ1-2	CASSPSREGYGYTF	TGTGCCAGCAGCCCATCCAGGGAAGGGTATGGCTACACCTTC
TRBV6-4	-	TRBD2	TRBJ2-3	CASSDSVSGGEDTQYF	TGTGCCAGCAGTGACTCCGTGAGCGGGGGGGAAGATACGCAGTATTTT
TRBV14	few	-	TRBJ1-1	CASSQERDSMTEAFF	TGTGCCAGCAGCCAAGAAAGGGACTCGATGACTGAAGCTTTCTTT
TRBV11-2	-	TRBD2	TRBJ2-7	CASSSHRTSRQSYEQYF	TGTGCCAGCAGCTCCCACCGGACTAGCAGGCAGTCCTACGAGCAGTACTTC
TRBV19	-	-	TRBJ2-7	CASSDSRGGEQYF	TGTGCCAGTAGCGACAGCCGCGGAGGCGAGCAGTACTTC
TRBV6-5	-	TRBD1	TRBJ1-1	CASSYLAGGGTEAFF	TGTGCCAGCAGTTACTTGGCAGGGGGCGGCACTGAAGCTTTCTTT
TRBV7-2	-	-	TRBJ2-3	CASSLVPTDGSSTDTQYF	TGTGCCAGCAGCTTAGTACCCACTGACGGGTCGAGCACAGATACGCAGTATTTT
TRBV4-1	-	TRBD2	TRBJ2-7	CASGLGLAGTYEQYF	TGCGCCAGCGGACTGGGACTAGCGGGGACCTACGAGCAGTACTTC
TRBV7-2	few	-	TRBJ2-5	CASRPGLTKETQYF	TGTGCCAGCAGACCGGGACTGACAAAAGAGACCCAGTACTTC
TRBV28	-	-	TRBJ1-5	CASSHPPGGNQPQHF	TGTGCCAGCAGCCATCCCCCAGGGGGCAATCAGCCCCAGCATTTT
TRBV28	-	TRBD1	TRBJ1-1	CASSLSDRGYTEAFF	TGTGCCAGCAGTTTATCGGACAGGGGATACACTGAAGCTTTCTTT
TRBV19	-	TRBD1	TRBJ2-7	CASSPRTGPYEQYF	TGTGCCAGTAGTCCACGGACAGGGCCCTACGAGCAGTACTTC
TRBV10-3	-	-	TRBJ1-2	CAISDGPYGYTF	TGTGCCATCAGTGACGGACCCTATGGCTACACCTTC
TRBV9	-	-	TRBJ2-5	CASSVAPPHRETQYF	TGTGCCAGCAGCGTAGCCCCTCCCCATCGGGAGACCCAGTACTTC
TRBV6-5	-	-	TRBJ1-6	CASSYSRGSPLHF	TGTGCCAGCAGTTACTCGAGGGGCTCACCCCTCCACTTT
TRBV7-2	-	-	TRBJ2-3	CASSLVGKGLDTQYF	TGTGCCAGCAGCTTAGTCGGCAAGGGACTGGATACGCAGTATTTT
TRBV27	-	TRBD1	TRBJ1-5	CASSLTGGINQPQHF	TGTGCCAGCAGTTTGACAGGGGGCATTAATCAGCCCCAGCATTTT
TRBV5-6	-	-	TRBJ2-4	CASSLLLEPPNIQYF	TGTGCCAGCAGCTTGCTCCTGGAGCCTCCGAACATTCAGTACTTC
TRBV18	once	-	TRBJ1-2	CASSPFGSTTLNYGYTF	TGTGCCAGCTCACCATTCGGTTCAACGACCCTTAACTATGGCTACACCTTC
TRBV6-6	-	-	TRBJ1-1	CASSLTNTEAFF	TGTGCCAGCAGTCTTACTAACACTGAAGCTTTCTTT